Presented here are 22 T cell receptor beta chains from one specimen sequenced in a study of T cells in Graves' hyperthyroidism and ophthalmopathy. The TCR beta CDR3 regions underwent amplification using RNA transcripts as the source. A first-round RT-PCR of the TCR CDR3 used the HTBI primer set. TCRdb analysed the multiplex PCR reads with MiXCR anew, one entry per CDR3 protein. This sample has around 570,000 distinct CDR3 sequences, with roughly 21% found just once. The sample taken for sequencing was blood. The source of these receptors is a middle-aged man with Graves' ophthalmopathy.

This clonotype was observed a few times. The chain joins TRBV7-3 to TRBJ2-7; a weak D match, TRBD1 (6 bases). CDR1 and CDR2 (germline): SGHTA, FQGTGA. Trimming cost V 4 bases and J 5 bases, with 12 bases left between them. This CDR3 region has 13 residues. Written as DNA, the CDR3 is TGTGCCAGCAGCTCTCGCAGGGGAAACGAGCAGTACTTC. Its protein product is CASSSRRGNEQYF. Full variable domain (missing parts from reference TRBV7-3 and TRBJ2-7): GAGVSQTPSNKVTEKGKYVELRCDPISGHTALYWYRQSLGQGPEFLIYFQGTGAADDSGLPNDRFFAVRPEGSVSTLKIQRTERGDSAVYLCASSSRRGNEQYFGPGTRLTVT.

This clonotype appeared a few times. V is TRBV6-1 and J is TRBJ2-5; D could derive from TRBD1 or TRBD2 (5 bases each). CDR3 size: 16 residues. Per the germline V gene, CDR1 is MNHNS and CDR2 is SASEGT. The germline V and J ends were trimmed by 5 bases and 4 bases, with 20 bases remaining between them. In DNA form, the CDR3 reads TGTGCCAGCAGTCCTCTGGGGGATCAGGTCGGAGAGACCCAGTACTTC. It is translated as CASSPLGDQVGETQYF.

The V and J genes are TRBV6-1 and TRBJ2-2; TRBD2 is a possible D gene (6 bases). There are 15 residues in the CDR3. V was cut by 0 bases and J by 6 bases, with 11 bases left in between. Germline V gives CDR1 MNHNS, CDR2 SASEGT. CDR3 in DNA: TGTGCCAGCAGTGAAGCCCCGGGGGTCCCCGGGGAGCTGTTTTTT. Translation: CASSEAPGVPGELFF.

The sample holds many counts of this clonotype. The chain carries TRBV11-1 and TRBJ2-3; 12 nucleotides align to TRBD2. This CDR3 is built from 17 residues. Per the germline V gene, CDR1 is SGHAT and CDR2 is FQDESV (reference sequence). V shed 4 bases, J shed 2 bases, and the junction held 7 bases outside the gene matches. The CDR3 reads CASSSGLAGITTDTQYF. CDR3 sequence (DNA): TGTGCCAGCAGCTCAGGACTAGCGGGGATCACCACAGATACGCAGTATTTT.

V usage is TRBV11-2 and J usage is TRBJ2-1, with 7 bases lining up with TRBD2. V lost 2 bases to trimming and J lost 0 bases; unmatched junction nucleotides: 10. The CDR3 sequence is 18 residues long. Germline CDR1 SGHAT, CDR2 FQNNGV. The CDR3 bases are TGTGCCAGCAGCTTAAATGCCGGGGGGAGACTCTCCTACAATGAGCAGTTCTTC. Its protein product is CASSLNAGGRLSYNEQFF.

This clonotype was found many times. An end of the junction differs from the germline gene, which may be a read error. The J gene is TRBJ2-5, the V gene TRBV7-7; 7 bases fit TRBD1. CDR3 length: 16 residues. Germline V CDR1 and CDR2: SSHAT, FNYEAQ (reference sequence). The CDR3 loop is CASSLGLGQTQETQYF. CDR3 sequence (DNA): TGTGCTAGCAGCTTAGGCCTGGGACAGACCCAAGAGACCCAGTACTTC.

This clonotype turned up a few times. CDR3 in DNA: TGCGCCAGCAGCCAAAGCGGCAATGAGCAGTTCTTC. This codes for CASSQSGNEQFF. The V call is TRBV4-3, the J call TRBJ2-1, with D tentatively TRBD2 (5 bases). Trimming took 2 bases from V and 6 from J, leaving 5 bases between them. Germline values: CDR1 LGHNA, CDR2 YSLEER. The CDR3 length is 12 residues.

This chain connects TRBV6-2 or TRBV6-3 to TRBJ1-6; D not resolved. V shed 5 bases and J shed 6 bases, with 14 bases lying between them. CDR3 size: 15 residues. The germline V gene encodes CDR1 MNHEY and CDR2 SVGEGT. The DNA of the CDR3 is TGTGCCAGCAGTCAGAGACAAGCAACTAATTCACCCCTCCACTTT. Protein product: CASSQRQATNSPLHF.

A few counts support this clonotype. This chain joins TRBV20-1 and TRBJ2-5; D could derive from TRBD1 or TRBD2 (5 bases each). Germline CDR1 DFQATT, CDR2 SNEGSKA (reference sequence). Trimming removed 3 bases at V and 3 bases at J, with 17 bases between. The length of the CDR3 is 15 residues. As DNA, the CDR3 is TGCAGTGCTAGCTACCCGGGGCCCCGTGAAGAGACCCAGTACTTC. Translating gives CSASYPGPREETQYF.

The J gene is TRBJ1-5, the V gene TRBV20-1; D not resolved. This CDR3 spans 14 amino acids. Germline V lookup: CDR1 DFQATT, CDR2 SNEGSKA (reference sequence). V lost 6 bases to trimming and J lost 6 bases, with 18 bases between them. DNA of the CDR3: TGCAGTGCGAATGGACCCGGACCTACTCAGCCCCAGCATTTT. Residues: CSANGPGPTQPQHF.

The rearrangement links TRBV4-1 to TRBJ2-7; D remains unclear. This CDR3 region has 16 residues. Germline V gene data show CDR1 as MGHRA and CDR2 as YSYEKL. The ends were cut back, 4 bases at V and 0 bases at J, with 16 bases in the middle. CDR3 protein: CASSREPGSSSYEQYF. As DNA, the CDR3 is TGCGCCAGCAGCCGGGAACCGGGTTCTTCCTCCTACGAGCAGTACTTC.

J is TRBJ2-1 and V is TRBV6-1; 9 bases agree with TRBD2. This CDR3 has 15 amino acids. Per germline, CDR1 MNHNS and CDR2 SASEGT. V lost 6 bases to trimming and J lost 7 bases; unmatched junction nucleotides: 10. The CDR3 DNA follows: TGTGCCAGCAGCTCAAACATAGCGGGGGCTAATGAGCAGTTCTTC. Translating it yields CASSSNIAGANEQFF.

This clonotype turned up a few times. A read error may account for a junction end that differs from germline. The J gene is TRBJ1-3, the V gene TRBV5-6; no clear D. The CDR3 has 12 amino acids. Germline CDR1 is SGHDT and CDR2 is YYEEEE. The CDR3 protein is CAGSSGGNTIYF. The CDR3 coding sequence is TGTGCCGGCAGTTCGGGTGGAAACACCATATATTTT.

The chain uses TRBV28 and TRBJ1-3; 7 bases line up with TRBD1. Per germline, CDR1 MDHEN and CDR2 SYDVKM. V lost 6 bases to trimming and J lost 2 bases; unmatched junction nucleotides: 7. CDR3 length: 15 residues. CDR3 sequence (DNA): TGTGCCAGCAGCCCCGATGACAGGGCTGGAAACACCATATATTTT. Translated: CASSPDDRAGNTIYF.

This chain links TRBV28 with TRBJ2-5; D is unclear. The CDR3 contains 13 residues. The V and J ends lost 8 bases and 2 bases respectively, with 12 bases between them. Per germline, CDR1 MDHEN and CDR2 SYDVKM. DNA of the CDR3: TGTGCCAGCTCGAGACGGATACAAGAGACCCAGTACTTC. Amino acids: CASSRRIQETQYF.

This clonotype has ten or more counts. The rearrangement joins TRBV28 to TRBJ2-5, with 9 bases that match TRBD2. With 5 bases clipped from V and 5 bases from J, the junction kept 15 bases outside the gene matches. Germline CDR1 is MDHEN and CDR2 is SYDVKM. The CDR3 is 17 residues long. The CDR3 spells CASSRGARLAAKETQYF. CDR3 nucleotides: TGTGCCAGCAGTCGAGGGGCGAGACTAGCGGCCAAGGAGACCCAGTACTTC.

This clonotype was seen repeatedly, ten times or more. The J gene is TRBJ2-5, the V gene TRBV3-1; 8 bases match TRBD2. This CDR3 is 14 amino acids long. Looked up from germline, CDR1 is LGHDT and CDR2 is YNNKEL (reference sequence). V was pared by 6 bases and J by 4 bases, with 7 bases of the junction left unmatched. The CDR3 loop is CASSPRGGRETQYF. CDR3 in DNA: TGTGCCAGCAGTCCCCGGGGGGGGAGAGAGACCCAGTACTTC.

This clonotype came up a few times. The chain links TRBV6-2 or TRBV6-3 to TRBJ2-1; tentatively, D is TRBD2 (6 bases). The CDR3 spans 16 residues. CDR1 is MNHEY, CDR2 SVGEGT, per germline. V was shortened by 6 bases and J by 0 bases, with 15 bases between the two germline ends. CDR3 DNA: TGTGCCAGCAGCCCCTCGAACGGGGGCTCCTACAATGAGCAGTTCTTC. Protein: CASSPSNGGSYNEQFF.

At least ten counts were recorded for this clonotype. This chain links TRBV30 with TRBJ2-5; tentatively, D is TRBD2 (5 bases). Germline loops: CDR1 GTSNPN, CDR2 SVGIG (reference sequence). The CDR3 is 15 residues long. Trimming stripped 5 bases from V and 5 bases from J, with 21 bases between. The CDR3 sequence: CAWARIRRALETQYF. CDR3 DNA sequence: TGTGCCTGGGCGAGGATTCGGCGGGCCCTTGAGACCCAGTACTTC.

This clonotype was detected only a few times. The rearrangement joins TRBV20-1 to TRBJ2-3, with a tentative D call TRBD2 (6 bases). Trimming removed 3 bases from V and 5 bases from J, with 15 bases in between. CDR1 DFQATT and CDR2 SNEGSKA come from the germline V gene (reference sequence). This CDR3 has 14 residues. In DNA, the CDR3 is TGCAGTGCTAGGGCTGGCGGGGATAAAGATACGCAGTATTTT. Translating gives CSARAGGDKDTQYF.

This clonotype was counted between two and nine times. The V gene is TRBV6-1, the J gene TRBJ2-1; D is unclear. Between the trimmed V and J ends, which lost 6 bases and 3 bases, there was a span of 9 bases. The CDR3 is 13 residues long. Germline CDR1 and CDR2: MNHNS and SASEGT. In DNA form, the CDR3 reads TGTGCCAGCAGGGTGAGGATCTACAATGAGCAGTTCTTC. Residues: CASRVRIYNEQFF.

There are many counts of this clonotype. The chain employs TRBV30 and TRBJ1-1; tentative D call: TRBD1 (5 bases). Looked up from germline, CDR1 is GTSNPN and CDR2 is SVGIG (reference sequence). Between the trimmed V and J ends, which lost 3 bases and 3 bases, there was a span of 11 bases. There are 13 residues in the CDR3. CDR3 protein: CAWRVGGDTEAFF. CDR3 DNA: TGTGCCTGGAGGGTCGGGGGGGACACTGAAGCTTTCTTT.